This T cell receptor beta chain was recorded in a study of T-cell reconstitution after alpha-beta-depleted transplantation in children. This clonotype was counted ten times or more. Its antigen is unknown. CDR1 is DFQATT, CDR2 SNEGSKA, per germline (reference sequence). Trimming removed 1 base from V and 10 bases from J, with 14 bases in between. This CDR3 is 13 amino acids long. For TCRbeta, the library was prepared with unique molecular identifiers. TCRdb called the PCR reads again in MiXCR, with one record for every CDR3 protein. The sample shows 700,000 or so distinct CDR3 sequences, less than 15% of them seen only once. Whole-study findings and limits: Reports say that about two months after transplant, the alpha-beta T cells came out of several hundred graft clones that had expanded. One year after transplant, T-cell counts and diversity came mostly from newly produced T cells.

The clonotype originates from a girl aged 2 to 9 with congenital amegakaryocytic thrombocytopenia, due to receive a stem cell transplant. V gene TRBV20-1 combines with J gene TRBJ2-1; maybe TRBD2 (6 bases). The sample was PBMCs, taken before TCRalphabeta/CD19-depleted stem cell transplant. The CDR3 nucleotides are TGCAGTGCTAGAGGGGACTTGAATCTGGAGCAGTTCTTC. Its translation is CSARGDLNLEQFF.